Each of the 5 T cell receptor beta chains below was sequenced from the same sample in a study of a mutant IDH1 vaccine in newly diagnosed glioma. The time point is: week 35, safety follow-up. In the vaccine, a single dose held 300 ug of the mutant IDH1 20-mer peptide, along with topical imiquimod. Only in-frame clones appear in the TCRdb table, and some are missing; sequencing was by immunoSEQ multiplex PCR. The repertoire has 50,000 to 65,000 clones, about 86% of them found once; the top ten carry around 1.7%. No antigen is known for these receptors. The sequencing here drew on PBMCs, taken from a glioma patient whose treatment included an IDH1 peptide vaccine. The receptors were sampled from a man aged 40-49 years with glioma.

This clone was seen a handful of times. This chain's CDR3 is CASSPYRGIQYEQYF. DNA of the CDR3: TGTGCCAGCAGCCCGTACAGGGGCATACAATACGAGCAGTACTTC. The genes are TRBV7-3 and TRBJ2-7; TRBD1 matches 7 bases. Trimming at V came to 5 bases and at J to 4 bases, leaving 11 bases not matched to a gene. The germline V gene encodes CDR1 SGHTA and CDR2 FQGTGA. CDR3 length equals 15 residues.

This clone showed up just a few times. The rearrangement uses TRBV6-1 and TRBJ2-6; TRBD1 aligns across 7 bases. CDR1 MNHNS and CDR2 SASEGT come from the germline V gene. Unmatched junction bases numbered 2, after V lost 4 bases and J lost 2 bases. The CDR3 is 15 amino acids. The CDR3 DNA follows: TGTGCCAGCAGTGCGCAGGGGGCTGGGGCCAACGTCCTGACTTTC. Translated, it gives CASSAQGAGANVLTF.

J is TRBJ2-7 and V is TRBV27, with 12 bases matching TRBD2. J gave up 4 bases and V 6 bases, and 7 bases lay outside the gene matches. CDR1 MNHEY and CDR2 SMNVEV come from the germline V gene (reference sequence). The CDR3 consists of 15 residues. The CDR3 region is CASRSLAGGSYEQYF. CDR3 DNA: TGTGCCAGCAGGTCTCTAGCGGGAGGGTCTTACGAGCAGTACTTC.

The CDR3 DNA reads as TGCGCCAGCAGCTTAGAGGGGTCTCGTACCTACGAGCAGTACTTC. It yields the protein CASSLEGSRTYEQYF. The rearrangement uses TRBV5-1 and TRBJ2-7, with D possibly being TRBD1 or TRBD2 (5 bases each). The length of the CDR3 is 15 residues. Per the germline V gene, CDR1 is SGHRS and CDR2 is YFSETQ. Trimming took off 2 bases at V and 2 bases at J, with 14 bases between the two ends. Based on the CDR3 plus reference TRBV5-1 and TRBJ2-7, the full variable domain is KAGVTQTPRYLIKTRGQQVTLSCSPISGHRSVSWYQQTPGQGLQFLFEYFSETQRNKGNFPGRFSGRQFSNSRSEMNVSTLELGDSALYLCASSLEGSRTYEQYFGPGTRLTVT.

The V call is TRBV18, the J call TRBJ2-2; 10 bases agree with TRBD2. CDR3 length: 16 residues. The germline gives CDR1 KGHSH, CDR2 LQKENI. Trimming removed 3 bases from V and 5 bases from J; junction bases left unmatched: 6. CDR3 in amino acids: CASSPMELAGTGELFF. CDR3 bases: TGTGCCAGCTCACCTATGGAACTAGCGGGAACCGGGGAGCTGTTTTTT.